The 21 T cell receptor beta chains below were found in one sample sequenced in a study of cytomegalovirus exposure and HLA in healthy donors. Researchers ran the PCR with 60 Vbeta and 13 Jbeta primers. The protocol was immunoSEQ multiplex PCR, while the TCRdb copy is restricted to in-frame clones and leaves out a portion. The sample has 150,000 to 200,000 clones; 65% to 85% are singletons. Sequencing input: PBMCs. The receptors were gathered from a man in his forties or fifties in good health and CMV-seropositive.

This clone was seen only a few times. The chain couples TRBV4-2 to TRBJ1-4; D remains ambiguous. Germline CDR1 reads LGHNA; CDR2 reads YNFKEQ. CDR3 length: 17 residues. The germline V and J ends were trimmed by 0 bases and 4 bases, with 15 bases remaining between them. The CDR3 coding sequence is TGTGCCAGCAGCCAAGATACGGGGATGGGCTTTAATGAAAAACTGTTTTTT. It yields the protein CASSQDTGMGFNEKLFF.

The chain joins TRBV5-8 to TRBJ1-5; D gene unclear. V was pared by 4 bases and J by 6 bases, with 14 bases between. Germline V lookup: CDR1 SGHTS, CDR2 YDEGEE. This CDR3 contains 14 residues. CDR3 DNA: TGTGCCAGCAGCCTCCCTTCGGGGATTCAGCCCCAGCATTTT. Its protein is CASSLPSGIQPQHF. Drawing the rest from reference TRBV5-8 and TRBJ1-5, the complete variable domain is EAGVTQSPTHLIKTRGQQATLRCSPISGHTSVYWYQQALGLGLQFLLWYDEGEERNRGNFPPRFSGRQFPNYSSELNVNALELEDSALYLCASSLPSGIQPQHFGDGTRLSIL.

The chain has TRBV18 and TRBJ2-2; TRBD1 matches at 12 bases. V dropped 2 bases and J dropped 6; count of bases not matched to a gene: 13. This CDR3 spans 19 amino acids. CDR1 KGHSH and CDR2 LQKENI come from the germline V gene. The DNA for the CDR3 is TGTGCCAGCTCACCAATCGGGACCGGGACAGGGGGCGTCGCCGGGGAGCTGTTTTTT. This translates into CASSPIGTGTGGVAGELFF.

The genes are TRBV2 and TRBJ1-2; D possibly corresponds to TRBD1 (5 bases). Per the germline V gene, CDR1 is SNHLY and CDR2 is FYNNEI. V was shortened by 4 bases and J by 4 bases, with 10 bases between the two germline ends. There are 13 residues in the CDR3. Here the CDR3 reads CASSASGSYGYTF. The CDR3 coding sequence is TGTGCCAGCAGTGCCTCAGGGTCCTATGGCTACACCTTC.

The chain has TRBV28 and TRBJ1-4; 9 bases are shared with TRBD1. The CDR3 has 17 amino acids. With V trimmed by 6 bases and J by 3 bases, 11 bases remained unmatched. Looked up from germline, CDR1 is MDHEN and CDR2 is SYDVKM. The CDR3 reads CASSYTTGGFSNEKLFF. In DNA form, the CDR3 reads TGTGCCAGCAGCTATACCACAGGGGGCTTTTCTAATGAAAAACTGTTTTTT.

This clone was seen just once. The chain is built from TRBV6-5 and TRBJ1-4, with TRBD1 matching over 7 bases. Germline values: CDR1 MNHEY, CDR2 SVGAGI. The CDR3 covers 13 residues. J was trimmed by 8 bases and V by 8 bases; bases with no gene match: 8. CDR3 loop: CASGETGREKLFF. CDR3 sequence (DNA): TGTGCCAGCGGTGAGACAGGGAGAGAAAAACTGTTTTTT.

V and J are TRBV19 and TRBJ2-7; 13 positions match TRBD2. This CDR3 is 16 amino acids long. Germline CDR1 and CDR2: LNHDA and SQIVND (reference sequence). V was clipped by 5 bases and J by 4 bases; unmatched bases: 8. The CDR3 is CASSPSLAGGMYEQYF. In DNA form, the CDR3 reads TGTGCCAGTAGTCCCTCACTAGCGGGAGGGATGTACGAGCAGTACTTC.

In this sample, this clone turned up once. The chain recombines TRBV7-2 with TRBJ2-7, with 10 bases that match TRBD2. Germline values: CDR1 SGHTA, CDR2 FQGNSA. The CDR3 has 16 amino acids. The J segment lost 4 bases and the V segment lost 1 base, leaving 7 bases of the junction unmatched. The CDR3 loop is CASSLEALAGVYEQYF. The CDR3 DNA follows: TGTGCCAGCAGCTTAGAGGCTCTAGCGGGAGTATACGAGCAGTACTTC.

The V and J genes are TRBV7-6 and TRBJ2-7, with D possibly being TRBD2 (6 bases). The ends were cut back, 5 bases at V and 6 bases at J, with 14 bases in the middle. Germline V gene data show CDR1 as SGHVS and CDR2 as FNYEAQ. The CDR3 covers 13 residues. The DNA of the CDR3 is TGTGCCAGCAGCCGCCAGGCCGGGAGCGAGCAGTACTTC. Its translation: CASSRQAGSEQYF.

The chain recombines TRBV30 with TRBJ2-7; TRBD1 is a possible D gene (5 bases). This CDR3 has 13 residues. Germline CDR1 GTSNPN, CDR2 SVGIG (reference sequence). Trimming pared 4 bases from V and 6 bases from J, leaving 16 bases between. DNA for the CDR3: TGTGCCTGGAATTTCGTAAATCAGGGCGAGCAGTACTTC. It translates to CAWNFVNQGEQYF.

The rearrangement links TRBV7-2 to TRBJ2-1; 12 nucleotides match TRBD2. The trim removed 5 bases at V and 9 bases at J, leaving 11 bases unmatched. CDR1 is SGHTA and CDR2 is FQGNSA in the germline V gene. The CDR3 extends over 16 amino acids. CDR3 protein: CASSVNSPGLAGEQFF. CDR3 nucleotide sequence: TGTGCCAGCAGCGTAAACTCACCGGGACTAGCGGGTGAGCAGTTCTTC.

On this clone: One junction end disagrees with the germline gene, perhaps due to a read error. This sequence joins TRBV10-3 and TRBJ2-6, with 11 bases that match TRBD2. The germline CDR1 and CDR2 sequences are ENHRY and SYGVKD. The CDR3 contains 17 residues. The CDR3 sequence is CAISELLAGAGANGLTF. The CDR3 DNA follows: TGTGCCATCAGTGAGCTACTAGCGGGAGCTGGGGCCAACGGCCTGACTTTC.

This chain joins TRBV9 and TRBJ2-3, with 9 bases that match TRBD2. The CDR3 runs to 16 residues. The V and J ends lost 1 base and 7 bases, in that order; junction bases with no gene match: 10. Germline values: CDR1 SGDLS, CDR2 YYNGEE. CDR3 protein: CASSVMASGDPNTQYF. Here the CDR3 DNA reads TGTGCCAGCAGCGTAATGGCTAGCGGGGACCCGAATACGCAGTATTTT.

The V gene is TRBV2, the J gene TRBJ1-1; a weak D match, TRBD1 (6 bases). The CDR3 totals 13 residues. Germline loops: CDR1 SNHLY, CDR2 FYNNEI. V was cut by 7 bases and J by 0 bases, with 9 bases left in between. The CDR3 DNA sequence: TGTGCCAGCAAGACAGGACTGAACACTGAAGCTTTCTTT. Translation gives CASKTGLNTEAFF.

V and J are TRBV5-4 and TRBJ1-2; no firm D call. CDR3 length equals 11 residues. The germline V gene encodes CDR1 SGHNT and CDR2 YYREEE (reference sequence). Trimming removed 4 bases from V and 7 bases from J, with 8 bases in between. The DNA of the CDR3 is TGTGCCAGCAGCCGCGGCACTGGCTACACCTTC. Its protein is CASSRGTGYTF.

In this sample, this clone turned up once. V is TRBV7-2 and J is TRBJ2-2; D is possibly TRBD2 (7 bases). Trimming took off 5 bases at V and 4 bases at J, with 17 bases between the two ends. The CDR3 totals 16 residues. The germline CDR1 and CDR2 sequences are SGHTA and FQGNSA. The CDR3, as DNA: TGTGCCAGCAGCCGCCTTAGGGGAGGGGGCACCGGGGAGCTGTTTTTT. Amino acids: CASSRLRGGGTGELFF.

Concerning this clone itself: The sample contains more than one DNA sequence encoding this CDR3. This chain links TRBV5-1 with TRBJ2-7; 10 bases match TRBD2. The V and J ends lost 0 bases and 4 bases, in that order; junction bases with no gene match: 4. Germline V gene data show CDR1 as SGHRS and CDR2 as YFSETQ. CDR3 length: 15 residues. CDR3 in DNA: TGCGCCAGCAGCTTGGAGGCTAGCGGGAGTTACGAGCAGTACTTC. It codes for CASSLEASGSYEQYF. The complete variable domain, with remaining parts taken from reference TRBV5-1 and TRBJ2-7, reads KAGVTQTPRYLIKTRGQQVTLSCSPISGHRSVSWYQQTPGQGLQFLFEYFSETQRNKGNFPGRFSGRQFSNSRSEMNVSTLELGDSALYLCASSLEASGSYEQYFGPGTRLTVT.

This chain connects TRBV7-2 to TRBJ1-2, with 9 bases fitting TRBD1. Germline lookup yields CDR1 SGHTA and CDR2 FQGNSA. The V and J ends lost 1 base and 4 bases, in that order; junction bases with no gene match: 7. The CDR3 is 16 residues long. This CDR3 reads CASSLGRTGATYGYTF. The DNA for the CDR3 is TGTGCCAGCAGCTTAGGTCGGACAGGGGCTACCTATGGCTACACCTTC.

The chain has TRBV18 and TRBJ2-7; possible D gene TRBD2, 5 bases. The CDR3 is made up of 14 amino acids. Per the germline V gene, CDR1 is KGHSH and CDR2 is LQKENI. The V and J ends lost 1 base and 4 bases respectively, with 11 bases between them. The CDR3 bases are TGTGCCAGCTCACCACTTCGGGATGGGTACGAGCAGTACTTC. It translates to CASSPLRDGYEQYF.

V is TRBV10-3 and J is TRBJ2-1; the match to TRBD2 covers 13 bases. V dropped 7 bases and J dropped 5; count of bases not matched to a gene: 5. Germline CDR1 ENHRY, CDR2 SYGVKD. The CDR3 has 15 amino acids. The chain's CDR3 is CAITLGTSGDNEQFF. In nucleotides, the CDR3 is TGTGCCATCACCCTGGGGACTAGCGGGGACAATGAGCAGTTCTTC.

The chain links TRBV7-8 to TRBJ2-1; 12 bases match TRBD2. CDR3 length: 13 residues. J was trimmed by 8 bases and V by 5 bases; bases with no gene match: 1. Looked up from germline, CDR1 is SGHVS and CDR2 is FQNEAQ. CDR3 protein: CASSRLAGDEQFF. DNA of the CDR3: TGTGCCAGCAGCCGACTAGCGGGAGATGAGCAGTTCTTC. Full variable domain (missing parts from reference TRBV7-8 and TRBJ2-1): GAGVSQSPRYKVAKRGQDVALRCDPISGHVSLFWYQQALGQGPEFLTYFQNEAQLDKSGLPSDRFFAERPEGSVSTLKIQRTQQEDSAVYLCASSRLAGDEQFFGPGTRLTVL.